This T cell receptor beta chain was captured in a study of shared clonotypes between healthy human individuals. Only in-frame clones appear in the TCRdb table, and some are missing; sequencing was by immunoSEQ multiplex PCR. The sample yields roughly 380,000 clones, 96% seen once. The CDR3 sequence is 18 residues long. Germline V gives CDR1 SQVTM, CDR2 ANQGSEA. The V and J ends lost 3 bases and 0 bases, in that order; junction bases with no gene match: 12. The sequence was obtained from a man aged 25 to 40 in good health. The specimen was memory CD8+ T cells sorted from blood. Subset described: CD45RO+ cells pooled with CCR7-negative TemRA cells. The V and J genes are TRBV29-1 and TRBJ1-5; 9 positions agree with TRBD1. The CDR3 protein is CSVDGTGSISYSNQPQHF. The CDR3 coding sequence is TGCAGCGTTGATGGGACAGGGTCTATATCCTATAGCAATCAGCCCCAGCATTTT.